The T cell receptor (beta chain) under discussion was sequenced for a study of cytomegalovirus exposure and HLA in healthy donors. About the research overall: Most genotyped donors, roughly 80% of roughly 400, had Caucasian-associated genetic ancestry. Points from the study as a whole: Versus the approximately 670-donor mean, an Asian-associated ancestry cluster reportedly showed fewer N-insertions in a later analysis. After further analysis at a later stage, 16,951 TCR beta sequences were associated with HLA alleles at 0.05 false discovery rate. Earlier findings revealed that most TCR beta V segments proved productive either about 90% or about 30% of the time.

Worth noting for this clone: Its antigen remains unidentified.

The CDR3 sequence is 14 residues long. The germline V gene encodes CDR1 MDHEN and CDR2 SYDVKM. PCR used 60 Vbeta primers and 13 Jbeta primers. Sequencing used immunoSEQ multiplex PCR; TCRdb keeps in-frame clones, though not all of them. The profile shows fewer than 110,000 clones, roughly 79% of them singletons. The V call is TRBV28, the J call TRBJ2-5; D is ambiguous. The DNA end is more similar to TRBJ2-7, so the J call may be wrong. The receptor was derived from a man aged 50-59 years in good health and CMV-seropositive. The source material was PBMCs. CDR3 protein: CASSPRLDTYEQYF. In DNA, the CDR3 is TGTGCCAGCAGTCCCCGACTCGATACCTACGAGCAGTACTTC.